This T cell receptor (beta chain) was captured in a study of T cell changes during pregnancy in multiple sclerosis. This CDR3 has 14 amino acids. CDR1 is SSHAT and CDR2 is FNYEAQ in the germline V gene (reference sequence). TCRdb keeps only in-frame clones here, not all; method: immunoSEQ multiplex PCR. The data contain over 40,000 clones, almost 95% of them singletons. A remark on this clone: Sequence at one end of the junction differs from germline and may be a read error.

This receptor was obtained from a female donor with multiple sclerosis, enrolled in a pregnancy study. The J gene is TRBJ2-5, the V gene TRBV7-7; 7 bases are a match to TRBD1. The sample in question was peripheral blood, obtained in the third trimester of pregnancy. The CDR3 DNA sequence: TGTGCTAGCAGCCCCGGCAGGGGGTCAGAGACCCAGTACTTC. Amino acid sequence: CASSPGRGSETQYF.